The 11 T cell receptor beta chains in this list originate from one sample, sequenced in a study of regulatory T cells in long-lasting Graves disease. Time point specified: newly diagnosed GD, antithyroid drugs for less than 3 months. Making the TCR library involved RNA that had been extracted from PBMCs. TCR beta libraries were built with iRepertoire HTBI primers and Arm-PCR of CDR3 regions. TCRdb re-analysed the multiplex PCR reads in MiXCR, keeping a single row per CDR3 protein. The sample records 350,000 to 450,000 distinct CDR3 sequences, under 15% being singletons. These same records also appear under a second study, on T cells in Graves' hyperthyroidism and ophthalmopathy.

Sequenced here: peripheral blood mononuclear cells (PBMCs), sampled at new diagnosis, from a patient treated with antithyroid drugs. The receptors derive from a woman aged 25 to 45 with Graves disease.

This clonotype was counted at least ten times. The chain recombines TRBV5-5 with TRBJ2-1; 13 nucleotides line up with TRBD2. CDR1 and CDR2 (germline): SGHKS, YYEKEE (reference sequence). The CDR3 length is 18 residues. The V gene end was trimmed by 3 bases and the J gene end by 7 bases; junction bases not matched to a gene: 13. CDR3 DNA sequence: TGTGCCAGCAGCTCCGGACTAGCGGGAGTTGGTGGTGGGAATGAGCAGTTCTTC. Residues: CASSSGLAGVGGGNEQFF.

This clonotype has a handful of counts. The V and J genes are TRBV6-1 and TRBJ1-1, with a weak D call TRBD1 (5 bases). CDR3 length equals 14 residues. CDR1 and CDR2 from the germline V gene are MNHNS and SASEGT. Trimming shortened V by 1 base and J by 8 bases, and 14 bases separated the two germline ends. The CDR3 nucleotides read TGTGCCAGCAGTGAAGAAGTAAGGGGACGGGAAGCTTTCTTT. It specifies CASSEEVRGREAFF.

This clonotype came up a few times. The CDR3 DNA reads as TGTGCCAGCAGCCAAGATCAACGGGATCCTACCTACAATGAGCAGTTCTTC. Protein: CASSQDQRDPTYNEQFF. J is TRBJ2-1 and V is TRBV3-1; a weak D match, TRBD2 (5 bases). This CDR3 is 17 amino acids long. V lost 0 bases to trimming and J lost 2 bases, with 14 bases between them. Germline V lookup: CDR1 LGHDT, CDR2 YNNKEL (reference sequence).

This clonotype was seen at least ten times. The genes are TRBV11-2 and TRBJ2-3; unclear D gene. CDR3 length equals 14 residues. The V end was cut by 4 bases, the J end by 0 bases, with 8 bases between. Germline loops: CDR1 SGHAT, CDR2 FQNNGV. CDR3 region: CASSSEISTDTQYF. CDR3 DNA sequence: TGTGCCAGCAGCTCCGAAATTAGCACAGATACGCAGTATTTT. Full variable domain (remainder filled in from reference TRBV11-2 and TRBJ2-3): EAGVAQSPRYKIIEKRQSVAFWCNPISGHATLYWYQQILGQGPKLLIQFQNNGVVDDSQLPKDRFSAERLKGVDSTLKIQPAKLEDSAVYLCASSSEISTDTQYFGPGTRLTVL.

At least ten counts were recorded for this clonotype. CDR3 sequence (DNA): TGTGCCTGGAGTGTAGCAGCCTACGAGCAGTACTTC. Its protein product is CAWSVAAYEQYF. The chain links TRBV30 to TRBJ2-7; D is ambiguous. The V gene's germline CDR1 is GTSNPN and CDR2 SVGIG (reference sequence). CDR3 size: 12 residues. The ends were cut back, 0 bases at V and 2 bases at J, with 5 bases in the middle.

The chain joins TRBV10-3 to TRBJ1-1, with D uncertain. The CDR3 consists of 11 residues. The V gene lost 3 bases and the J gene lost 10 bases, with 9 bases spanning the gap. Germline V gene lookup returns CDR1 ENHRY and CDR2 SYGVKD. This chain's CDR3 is CAISDGSPAFF. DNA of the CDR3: TGTGCCATCAGTGATGGCAGCCCAGCTTTCTTT.

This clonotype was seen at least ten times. CDR3 in DNA: TGTGCCCGGGCCGTCGGACACGACTACGAGCAGTACTTC. Its protein product is CARAVGHDYEQYF. The rearrangement uses TRBV30 and TRBJ2-7, with D maybe TRBD1 (5 bases). The CDR3 sequence is 13 residues long. Germline values: CDR1 GTSNPN, CDR2 SVGIG (reference sequence). V was clipped by 8 bases and J by 3 bases, with 17 bases between them.

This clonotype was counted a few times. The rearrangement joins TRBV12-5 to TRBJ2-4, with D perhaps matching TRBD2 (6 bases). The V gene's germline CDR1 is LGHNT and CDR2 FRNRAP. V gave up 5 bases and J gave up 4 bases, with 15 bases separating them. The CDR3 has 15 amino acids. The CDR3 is CASGPSAGRKNIQYF. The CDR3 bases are TGTGCTAGTGGTCCCTCAGCGGGTCGGAAAAACATTCAGTACTTC.

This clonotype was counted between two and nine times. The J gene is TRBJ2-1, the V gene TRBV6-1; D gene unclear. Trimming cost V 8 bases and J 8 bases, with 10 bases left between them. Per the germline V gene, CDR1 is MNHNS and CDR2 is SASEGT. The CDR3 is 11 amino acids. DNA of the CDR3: TGTGCCAGCGTCAGTTTGGATGAGCAGTTCTTC. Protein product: CASVSLDEQFF.

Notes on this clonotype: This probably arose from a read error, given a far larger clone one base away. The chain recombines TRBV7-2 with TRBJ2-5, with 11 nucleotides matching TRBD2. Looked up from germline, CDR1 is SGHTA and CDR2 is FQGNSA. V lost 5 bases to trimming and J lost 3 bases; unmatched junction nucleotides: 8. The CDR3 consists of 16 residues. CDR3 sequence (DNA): TGTGCCAGCAGCCTCACTAGCGGGAGACCCAAAGAGACCCAGTACTTC. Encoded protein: CASSLTSGRPKETQYF.

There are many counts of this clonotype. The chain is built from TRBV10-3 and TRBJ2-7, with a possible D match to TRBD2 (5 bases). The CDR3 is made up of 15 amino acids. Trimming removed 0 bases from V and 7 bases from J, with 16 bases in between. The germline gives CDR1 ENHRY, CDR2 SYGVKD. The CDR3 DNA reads TGTGCCATCAGTGAGTCCCTTGCCGAGGGTCGAGAGCAGTACTTC. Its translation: CAISESLAEGREQYF.